This is a list of T cell receptor beta chains from one sample in a study of chemoradiotherapy in HPV16-positive cancers. Repertoires were generated with immunoSEQ multiplex PCR, while TCRdb's copy carries only in-frame clones and drops some. The table has 20,000 or so clones, about 86% seen once. The source material was blood, sampled from a patient who underwent chemoradiotherapy. The origin of the receptors is a human donor with HPV-associated anogenital cancer. The CDR3 runs from the conserved cysteine through the conserved F or W. Each record gives: J gene, V gene, clone size, D gene, CDR3 DNA, CDR3 protein. The D gene is left open where the match is weak. The size of a clone is reported for some rows only, either as once, few or many, or as a class for expanded clones.

J: TRBJ2-6; V: TRBV4-2; size: -; D: TRBD1; DNA: TGTGCCAGCAGCCAGGGGGACAGCATGTCTGGGGCCAACGTCCTGACTTTC; CDR3: CASSQGDSMSGANVLTF
J: TRBJ2-2; V: TRBV18; size: few; D: -; DNA: TGTGCCAGCTCGCGGGCTACCAACACCGGGGAGCTGTTTTTT; CDR3: CASSRATNTGELFF
J: TRBJ1-3; V: TRBV5-1; size: -; D: -; DNA: TGCGCCAGCAGCTTGGGTGGACAGAACTCTGGAAACACCATATATTTT; CDR3: CASSLGGQNSGNTIYF
J: TRBJ1-3; V: TRBV4-1; size: -; D: TRBD1; DNA: TGCGCCAGCAGCCAGATTGGACAGGGATCAGGCGGAAACACCATATATTTT; CDR3: CASSQIGQGSGGNTIYF
J: TRBJ1-1; V: TRBV27; size: -; D: TRBD1; DNA: TGTGCCAGCCTGGGACAGATGAACACTGAAGCTTTCTTT; CDR3: CASLGQMNTEAFF
J: TRBJ2-5; V: TRBV2; size: once; D: -; DNA: TGTGCCAGCAGTGACGGACTGGGGGGAGAGACCCAGTACTTC; CDR3: CASSDGLGGETQYF
J: TRBJ2-5; V: TRBV2; size: -; D: TRBD1; DNA: TGTGCCAGCAGTTTGGGACAGGTTGGGGAGACCCAGTACTTC; CDR3: CASSLGQVGETQYF
J: TRBJ2-5; V: TRBV28; size: -; D: TRBD1; DNA: TGTGCCAGCAGTTACCCGGACAGGGGGTTTGAGCAGTACTTC; CDR3: CASSYPDRGFEQYF
J: TRBJ1-1; V: TRBV4-3; size: -; D: TRBD1; DNA: TGCGCCAGCAGCCTCCGGGACAGGAGAGACACTGAAGCTTTCTTT; CDR3: CASSLRDRRDTEAFF
J: TRBJ1-2; V: TRBV4-3; size: -; D: -; DNA: TGCGCCAGCAGCCAAGAACGAGAAACCTATGGCTACACCTTC; CDR3: CASSQERETYGYTF
J: TRBJ2-7; V: TRBV5-6; size: -; D: -; DNA: TGTGCCAGCAGCCCTAGGGGACACAACTACGAGCAGTACTTC; CDR3: CASSPRGHNYEQYF
J: TRBJ1-1; V: TRBV19; size: -; D: TRBD1; DNA: TGTGCCAGTAGGGAACAGGGGGGGAACACTGAAGCTTTCTTT; CDR3: CASREQGGNTEAFF
J: TRBJ2-1; V: TRBV19; size: few; D: TRBD2; DNA: TGTGCCAGTAGTGTACTAGCGGCCTCCTACAATGAGCAGTTCTTC; CDR3: CASSVLAASYNEQFF
J: TRBJ1-1; V: TRBV5-5; size: -; D: -; DNA: TGTGCCAGCAGCTTGGACGCACTGGGGGTCACTGAAGCTTTCTTT; CDR3: CASSLDALGVTEAFF
J: TRBJ1-2; V: TRBV13; size: -; D: -; DNA: TGTGCCAGCAGCTCACCCCAGAGGGCGACCTATGGCTACACCTTC; CDR3: CASSSPQRATYGYTF
J: TRBJ2-1; V: TRBV7-9; size: -; D: TRBD2; DNA: TGTGCCAGCAGCTTCGGGCTAGCGGGAGAAATCTATGAGCAGTTCTTC; CDR3: CASSFGLAGEIYEQFF